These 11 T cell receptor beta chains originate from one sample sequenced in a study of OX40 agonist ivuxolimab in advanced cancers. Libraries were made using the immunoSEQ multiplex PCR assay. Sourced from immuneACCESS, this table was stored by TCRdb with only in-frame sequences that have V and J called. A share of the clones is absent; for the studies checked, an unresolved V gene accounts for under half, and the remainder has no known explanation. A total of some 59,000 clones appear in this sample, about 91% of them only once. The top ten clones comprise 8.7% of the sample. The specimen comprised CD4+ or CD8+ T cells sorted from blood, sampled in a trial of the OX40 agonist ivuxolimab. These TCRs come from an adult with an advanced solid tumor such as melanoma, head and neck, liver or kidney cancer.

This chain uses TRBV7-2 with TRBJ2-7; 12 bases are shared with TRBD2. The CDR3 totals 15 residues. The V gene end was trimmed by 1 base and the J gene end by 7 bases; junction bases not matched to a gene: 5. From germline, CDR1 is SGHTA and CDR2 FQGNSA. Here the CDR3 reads CASSLERLAGVEQYF. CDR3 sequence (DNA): TGTGCCAGCAGCTTAGAAAGACTAGCGGGAGTGGAGCAGTACTTC.

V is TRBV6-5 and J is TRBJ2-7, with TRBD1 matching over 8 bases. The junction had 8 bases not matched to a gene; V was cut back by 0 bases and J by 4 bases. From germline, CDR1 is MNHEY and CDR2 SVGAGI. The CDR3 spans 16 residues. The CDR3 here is CASSYSRAGGLYEQYF. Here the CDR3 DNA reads TGTGCCAGCAGTTACTCGAGGGCAGGGGGCCTTTACGAGCAGTACTTC.

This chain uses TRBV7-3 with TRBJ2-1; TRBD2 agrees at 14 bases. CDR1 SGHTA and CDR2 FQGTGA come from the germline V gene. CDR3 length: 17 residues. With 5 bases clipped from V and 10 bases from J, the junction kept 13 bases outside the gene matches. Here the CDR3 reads CASSLAPGLAGEGEQFF. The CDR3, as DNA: TGTGCCAGCAGCCTAGCACCGGGACTAGCGGGAGAGGGCGAGCAGTTCTTC. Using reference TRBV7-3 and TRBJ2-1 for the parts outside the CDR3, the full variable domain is GAGVSQTPSNKVTEKGKYVELRCDPISGHTALYWYRQSLGQGPEFLIYFQGTGAADDSGLPNDRFFAVRPEGSVSTLKIQRTERGDSAVYLCASSLAPGLAGEGEQFFGPGTRLTVL.

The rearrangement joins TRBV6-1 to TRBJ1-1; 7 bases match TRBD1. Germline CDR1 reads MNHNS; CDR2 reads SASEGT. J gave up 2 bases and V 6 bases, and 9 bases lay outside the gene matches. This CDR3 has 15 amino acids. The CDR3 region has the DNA TGTGCCAGCAGACTAGGCAGGGGGGGAAACACTGAAGCTTTCTTT. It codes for CASRLGRGGNTEAFF.

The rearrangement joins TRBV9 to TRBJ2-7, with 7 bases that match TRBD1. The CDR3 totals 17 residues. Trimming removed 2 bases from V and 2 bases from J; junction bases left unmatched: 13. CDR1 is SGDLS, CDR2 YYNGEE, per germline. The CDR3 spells CASSVNERTGYTYEQYF. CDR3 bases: TGTGCCAGCAGCGTTAATGAGAGGACAGGATATACCTACGAGCAGTACTTC. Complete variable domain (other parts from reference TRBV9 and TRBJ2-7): DSGVTQTPKHLITATGQRVTLRCSPRSGDLSVYWYQQSLDQGLQFLIQYYNGEERAKGNILERFSAQQFPDLHSELNLSSLELGDSALYFCASSVNERTGYTYEQYFGPGTRLTVT.

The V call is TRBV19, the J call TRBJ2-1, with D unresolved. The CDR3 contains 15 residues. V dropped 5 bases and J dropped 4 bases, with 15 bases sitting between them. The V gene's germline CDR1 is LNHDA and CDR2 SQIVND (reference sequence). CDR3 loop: CASSLSSQGYNEQFF. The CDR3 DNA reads TGTGCCAGTAGTCTAAGCTCCCAAGGATACAATGAGCAGTTCTTC.

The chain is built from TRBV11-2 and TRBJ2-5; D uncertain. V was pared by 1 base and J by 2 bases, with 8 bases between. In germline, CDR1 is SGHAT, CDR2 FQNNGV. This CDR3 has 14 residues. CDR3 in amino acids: CASSLGRYQETQYF. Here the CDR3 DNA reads TGTGCCAGCAGCTTAGGACGGTATCAAGAGACCCAGTACTTC.

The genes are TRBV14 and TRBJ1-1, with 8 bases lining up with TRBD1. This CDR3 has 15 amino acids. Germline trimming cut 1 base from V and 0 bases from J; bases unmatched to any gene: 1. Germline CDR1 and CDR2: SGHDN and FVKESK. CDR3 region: CASSQGTGLNTEAFF. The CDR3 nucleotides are TGTGCCAGCAGCCAAGGGACAGGGCTGAACACTGAAGCTTTCTTT.

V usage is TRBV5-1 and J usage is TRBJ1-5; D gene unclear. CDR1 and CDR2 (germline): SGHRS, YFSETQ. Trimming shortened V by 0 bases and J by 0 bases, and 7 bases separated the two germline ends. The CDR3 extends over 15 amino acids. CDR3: CASSLGEDSNQPQHF. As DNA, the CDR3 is TGCGCCAGCAGCTTGGGGGAAGATAGCAATCAGCCCCAGCATTTT.

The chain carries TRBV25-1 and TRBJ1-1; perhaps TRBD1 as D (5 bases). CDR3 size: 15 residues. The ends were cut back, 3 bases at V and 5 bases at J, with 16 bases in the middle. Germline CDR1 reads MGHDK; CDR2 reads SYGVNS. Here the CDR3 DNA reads TGTGCCAGCAGTGATTCCCTGTGGGGGGAGACTGAAGCTTTCTTT. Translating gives CASSDSLWGETEAFF.

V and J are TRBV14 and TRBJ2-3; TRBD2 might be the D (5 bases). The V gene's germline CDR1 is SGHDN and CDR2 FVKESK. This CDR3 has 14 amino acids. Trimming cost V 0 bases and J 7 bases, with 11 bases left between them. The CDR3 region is CASSQDMRVHTQYF. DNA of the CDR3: TGTGCCAGCAGCCAAGATATGAGGGTCCATACGCAGTATTTT.